This TCR beta chain was sequenced during a study of blood T cell repertoires in COVID-19. Study-wide background: Samples taken during acute and convalescent COVID-19 were collected in the United States, Italy and Spain. The analysed material was cDNA or gDNA that came from T cells, B-cell-depleted T cells, or PBMCs.

As originally analysed: Estimated nucleated cell counts came from reference gene primer amplification. Method: immunoSEQ multiplex PCR; TCRdb's copy keeps in-frame clones and lacks some. V and J calls and clone size are copied from that table; D and trimming were computed from the DNA. This sample has about 280,000 clones, with more than 75% found just once. CDR3 length: 14 residues. Unmatched junction bases numbered 2, after V lost 5 bases and J lost 2 bases. Looked up from germline, CDR1 is SGHNT and CDR2 is YYREEE (reference sequence). This clonotype originated in a woman aged 25 to 39 who had recovered from COVID-19. The chain recombines TRBV5-4 with TRBJ1-3; 9 bases are shared with TRBD1. The sequenced sample consisted of peripheral blood. For the CDR3, the DNA is TGTGCCAGCAGTCGGACAGGGGCTGGAAACACCATATATTTT. Translated: CASSRTGAGNTIYF.